A selection of T cell receptor beta chains follows, all from one sample in a study of blood T cell repertoires in COVID-19. The data were produced by immunoSEQ multiplex PCR, yet TCRdb's version contains in-frame clones alone and is incomplete. The sample contains more than 90,000 clones, roughly 82% of which appear only once. Material: peripheral blood. These receptors were collected from a man older than 75 with acute or convalescent COVID-19. Each CDR3 is given with its conserved first and last residue. The D gene is left open where the match is weak. Size values are once, few and many counts, or a class for expanded clones, and some rows have none.

size	J	D	V	DNA	CDR3
few	TRBJ2-3	-	TRBV6-2/TRBV6-3	TGTGCCAGCAGTTACCCGGGAGATACGCAGTATTTT	CASSYPGDTQYF
-	TRBJ1-1	-	TRBV28	TGTGCCAGCAGTTCCCCTTATGTCGTGAACACTGAAGCTTTCTTT	CASSSPYVVNTEAFF
-	TRBJ2-2	-	TRBV27	TGTGCCAGCAGTTTTCTGGCCCCCACCGGGGAGCTGTTTTTT	CASSFLAPTGELFF
-	TRBJ1-6	-	TRBV15	TGTGCCACCACCCCGGGAGCCTCCTATAATTCACCCCTCCACTTT	CATTPGASYNSPLHF
-	TRBJ1-1	TRBD1	TRBV4-3	TGCGCCAGCAGCCAAGTACCCACCCACGACAGGGTCGTCCGTAACACTGAAGCTTTCTTT	CASSQVPTHDRVVRNTEAFF
few	TRBJ1-2	-	TRBV28	TGTGCCAGCAGTAGCGGGGACCTGTACGACTACACCTTC	CASSSGDLYDYTF
-	TRBJ2-7	-	TRBV7-9	TGTGCCAGCAGCTTAGGGTTGGGCCCTGTGCAGTACTTC	CASSLGLGPVQYF
-	TRBJ1-5	TRBD1	TRBV10-2	TGCGCCAGCAGTGAGTCGAGGGCCGGGACAGGGACAAGGACAGGGCCCCAGCATTTT	CASSESRAGTGTRTGPQHF
-	TRBJ2-1	-	TRBV30	TGTGCCTGGAGTCCCCGCAGGGGAGAGCAGTTCTTC	CAWSPRRGEQFF
-	TRBJ1-1	-	TRBV19	TGTGCCAGTAGTATCGTCCCCCTGAGTGAAGCTTTCTTT	CASSIVPLSEAFF
-	TRBJ1-2	-	TRBV14	TGTGCCAGCAGCGGAATCAGTACAGGGATCACATATGGCTACACCTTC	CASSGISTGITYGYTF
-	TRBJ1-2	TRBD1	TRBV24-1	TGTGCCACCAGTGATTCTATGACAGGGGACTATGGCTACACCTTC	CATSDSMTGDYGYTF
many	TRBJ1-5	-	TRBV10-3	TGTGCCATCAGTGAGTCTAGCGCCAGCCGTGGCAATCAGCCCCAGCATTTT	CAISESSASRGNQPQHF
-	TRBJ1-5	-	TRBV10-2	TGCGCCAGCAGTGAGTCGGGGGGTCAGCCCCAGCATTTT	CASSESGGQPQHF
-	TRBJ2-1	TRBD2	TRBV11-2	TGTGCCAGCAGCCTTAGCGGGCTTAGCGGTGAGCAGTTCTTC	CASSLSGLSGEQFF
-	TRBJ2-7	TRBD1	TRBV4-3	TGCGCCAGCAGCCAGACGGACAGGGTCGACGAGCAGTACTTC	CASSQTDRVDEQYF
-	TRBJ1-1	-	TRBV13	TGTGCCAGCAGCTTAGGGTCATATACAGGCGCTGAAGCTTTCTTT	CASSLGSYTGAEAFF
-	TRBJ1-1	-	TRBV7-2	TGTGCCAGCAGCACCGGGAGGCAGGTGAACACTGAAGCTTTCTTT	CASSTGRQVNTEAFF
-	TRBJ1-6	-	TRBV5-4	TGTGCCAGCAGCTCAGCGCTGAGGAATTCACCCCTCCACTTT	CASSSALRNSPLHF
-	TRBJ1-1	TRBD1	TRBV6-5	TGTGCCAGCAGTTACGACAGGGGGACTGAAGCTTTCTTT	CASSYDRGTEAFF
-	TRBJ1-3	-	TRBV6-2/TRBV6-3	TGTGCCAGCAGTTACAAAGGGAGGTACTCTGGAAACACCATATATTTT	CASSYKGRYSGNTIYF
-	TRBJ2-7	-	TRBV4-3	TGCGCCAGCAGCCCCCAAACCCACCGGGACAAACAGGACGAGCAGTACTTC	CASSPQTHRDKQDEQYF
-	TRBJ1-1	TRBD1	TRBV5-8	TGTGCCAGCAACAGACAGGGGTTGAACACTGAAGCTTTCTTT	CASNRQGLNTEAFF
once	TRBJ2-7	TRBD2	TRBV27	TGTGCCAGCAGTCCCTTAGCGGGGGGGCCCTCCGAGCAGTACTTC	CASSPLAGGPSEQYF
once	TRBJ1-1	-	TRBV6-5	TGTGCCAGCAGTTACACCATTACAAACCCGGAAGCTTTCTTT	CASSYTITNPEAFF
once	TRBJ1-2	TRBD1	TRBV11-3	TGTGCCAGCAGCTTAGAAAGGGGGCGTCAGGGCTACACCTTC	CASSLERGRQGYTF
-	TRBJ2-3	-	TRBV11-3	TGTGCCAGCAGCTCCCCATACTCCAATACGCAGTATTTT	CASSSPYSNTQYF
-	TRBJ2-7	TRBD2	TRBV18	TGTGCCAGCTCACCGGGCGGGAGGCCCTCCTACGAGCAGTACTTC	CASSPGGRPSYEQYF
-	TRBJ1-4	TRBD1	TRBV6-2/TRBV6-3	TGTGCCAGCAGCCCGACAGGGGGAAGTCGAAAACTGTTTTTT	CASSPTGGSRKLFF
few	TRBJ1-5	-	TRBV7-9	TGTGCCAGCAGCTTAGCGGCGGGGAAAGGGAATCAGCCCCAGCATTTT	CASSLAAGKGNQPQHF
-	TRBJ2-1	-	TRBV27	TGTGCCAGCAGGCGAGCGGGCAGCAATGAGCAGTTCTTC	CASRRAGSNEQFF
-	TRBJ2-1	-	TRBV5-8	TGTGCCAGCAGCTCCGGACTCTACAATGAGCAGTTCTTC	CASSSGLYNEQFF
once	TRBJ2-4	TRBD2	TRBV19	TGTGCCAGTAGTATGGTAATAGCGGGAGGTCTAGCCAAAAACATTCAGTACTTC	CASSMVIAGGLAKNIQYF
-	TRBJ2-7	-	TRBV11-2	TGTGCCAGCAGCTCAGAGGTGGGCCGAGAGCAGTACTTC	CASSSEVGREQYF
-	TRBJ2-7	-	TRBV28	TGTGCCAGCAGTACAGGGTTGAGGGAGCAGTACTTC	CASSTGLREQYF
-	TRBJ2-5	-	TRBV28	TGTGCCAGCAGTCGGGGGGCAGAGGAGACCCAGTACTTC	CASSRGAEETQYF
-	TRBJ2-2	-	TRBV7-6	TGTGCCAGCAGCTTAGTAGGCGGGGGCCGTAGTACCGGGGAGCTGTTTTTT	CASSLVGGGRSTGELFF
-	TRBJ2-3	-	TRBV9	TGTGCCAGCAGCCCCCCCCGGGGTAGCGGAGAAGGAACAGATACGCAGTATTTT	CASSPPRGSGEGTDTQYF
-	TRBJ2-7	-	TRBV21-1	TGTGCCAGCAGCAAACAGGAATCGGGACAGGGATTTGGAGAGCAGTACTTC	CASSKQESGQGFGEQYF
-	TRBJ1-4	TRBD1	TRBV10-1	TGCCTGACTCGACCGGGACAGGGGGTTTTCTCAACTAATGAAAAACTGTTTTTT	CLTRPGQGVFSTNEKLFF
-	TRBJ2-7	TRBD2	TRBV28	TGTGCCAGCAGTTCTAGCGGGAGCCCCTCCTACGAGCAGTACTTC	CASSSSGSPSYEQYF
-	TRBJ1-5	TRBD1	TRBV4-3	TGCGCCAGCAGCCCGAGCCGGGGACAGGATCAGCCCCAGCATTTT	CASSPSRGQDQPQHF
few	TRBJ2-7	-	TRBV3-1/TRBV3-2	TGTGCCAGCAGCCAAGTGAGGGCTTACGAGCAGTACTTC	CASSQVRAYEQYF
-	TRBJ2-5	-	TRBV6-5	TGTGCCAGCAGTTATGGCTCCAGGGGTGGCCAAGAGACCCAGTACTTC	CASSYGSRGGQETQYF
-	TRBJ2-1	-	TRBV7-2	TGTGCCAGCAGCTTATTGCGGGTTGAGCAGTTCTTC	CASSLLRVEQFF
-	TRBJ1-4	-	TRBV12-1	TGTGCCAGCAGCCACAGGCGGGGGGGGGAAAAACTGTTTTTT	CASSHRRGGEKLFF
-	TRBJ1-4	-	TRBV6-1	TGTGCCAGCAGTGAACGTAGAGATGCAACTAATGAAAAACTGTTTTTT	CASSERRDATNEKLFF
-	TRBJ2-1	TRBD2	TRBV7-2	TGTGCCAGCAGCCGTACGACTAGCGGGAGTCTGTGGAATGAGCAGTTCTTC	CASSRTTSGSLWNEQFF
-	TRBJ2-5	-	TRBV6-5	TGTGCCAGTCGTAACGGGGGTCCCCAAGAGACCCAGTACTTC	CASRNGGPQETQYF
once	TRBJ2-7	-	TRBV19	TGTGCCAGTAGTAGGGGGCAGGGGATATACGAGCAGTACTTC	CASSRGQGIYEQYF
-	TRBJ2-7	-	TRBV7-2	TGTGCCAGCAGTCCCTTGCGAGTCGGGAGTAATGAGCAGTACTTC	CASSPLRVGSNEQYF
-	TRBJ2-5	TRBD1	TRBV4-3	TGCGCCAGCAGCCTGAACACAGGGGGCGAGACCCAGTACTTC	CASSLNTGGETQYF
-	TRBJ2-7	TRBD2	TRBV11-2	TGTGCCAGCAGCTTATGGTCGGGGGGTACGTACGAGCAGTACTTC	CASSLWSGGTYEQYF
-	TRBJ2-7	-	TRBV6-5	TGTGCCAGCAGTTACTCGCGGAGGGGTGCTACCTACGAGCAGTACTTC	CASSYSRRGATYEQYF
-	TRBJ2-7	-	TRBV4-1	TGCGCCAGCAGTCTTGACACCAACTACGAGCAGTACTTC	CASSLDTNYEQYF
once	TRBJ2-5	TRBD1	TRBV7-7	TGTGCCAGCAGCCGGGGACAGGGGCAAACCCAGTACTTC	CASSRGQGQTQYF